Described below is a single T cell receptor (beta chain) sequence and its context. As yet, its antigen is unknown. The CDR3 runs 12 residues. V gave up 5 bases and J gave up 11 bases, with 15 bases separating them. Only in-frame clones appear in the TCRdb table, and some are missing; sequencing was by immunoSEQ multiplex PCR. The sample consists of approximately 140,000 clones, 85% to 95% of them appearing once. The data belong to a study of T cell responses to AZD1222 COVID-19 vaccine. Study at large: Second-dose schedules of about 4 or about 12 weeks were combined.

Study-wide points: Reportedly, close to half of spike-specific TCRs are directed against unmutated variant regions.

The V call is TRBV12-3 or TRBV12-4, the J call TRBJ1-1, with a weak D call TRBD1 (6 bases). The sequence came from an adult in good health. This sample comprised peripheral blood, obtained on day 0 of AZD1222 vaccination. CDR3 residues: CASSPRQAWAFF. The CDR3 bases are TGTGCCAGCAGTCCTCGACAGGCGTGGGCTTTCTTT.